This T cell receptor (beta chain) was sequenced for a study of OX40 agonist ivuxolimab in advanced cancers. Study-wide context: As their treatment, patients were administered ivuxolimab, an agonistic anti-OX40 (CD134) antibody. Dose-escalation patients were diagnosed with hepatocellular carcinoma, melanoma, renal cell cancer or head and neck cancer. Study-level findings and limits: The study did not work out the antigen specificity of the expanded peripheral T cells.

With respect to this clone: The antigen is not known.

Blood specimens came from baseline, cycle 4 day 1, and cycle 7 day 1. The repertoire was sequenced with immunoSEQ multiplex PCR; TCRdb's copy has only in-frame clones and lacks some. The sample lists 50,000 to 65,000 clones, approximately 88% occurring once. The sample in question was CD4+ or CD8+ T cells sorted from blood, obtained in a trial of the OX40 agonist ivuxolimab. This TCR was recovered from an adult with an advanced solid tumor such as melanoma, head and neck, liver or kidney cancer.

The CDR3 region is CATSRVGGPRAQYF. The CDR3 DNA sequence: TGTGCCACCAGCAGAGTCGGGGGCCCAAGGGCCCAGTACTTC. The V call is TRBV15, the J call TRBJ2-5, with D tentatively TRBD1 or TRBD2 (6 bases each). Germline V gene sequence: CDR1 LNHNV, CDR2 YYDKDF (reference sequence). CDR3 size: 14 residues. V lost 1 base and J 9 bases, leaving 15 bases between the germline ends.